This T cell receptor beta chain was identified during a study of blood T cell repertoires in COVID-19 (TCRdb year 2020). About the investigation overall: Samples covering the acute and convalescent phases of COVID-19 were provided by collaborators in the United States, Italy and Spain. The material from the prospective study consisted of cDNA or gDNA derived from T cells, B-cell-depleted T cells, or PBMCs. Deeply sampled blood TCRbeta repertoires from subjects exposed to, actively infected with, or recovered from COVID-19 were included in the dataset. The repertoires were released in a freely available public database meant as a resource for research on the immune response to SARS-CoV-2. The samples were drawn from the first 160 participants of the ongoing ImmuneRACE study and from over 950 subjects provided by 6 global collaborators. Sample metadata almost always included a de-identified subject ID, COVID-19 status, age in years and sex. Where available, HLA class I and class II types were taken from metadata supplied by the sample provider and were not determined by assay-based typing.

Broad study findings and their caveats: The quantity of clinical and demographic metadata differed by source and by participant and was supplied without curation.

TCRbeta CDR3 regions were amplified from genomic DNA using the immunoSEQ Assay, a bias-controlled multiplex PCR. The authors' pipeline ran thus. Within the assay, amplification of reference gene primers was used to estimate how many nucleated cells each sample contained. Sequence reads were collapsed and filtered to measure the absolute abundance of every unique TCRbeta CDR3 rearrangement. For each sample, productive Simpson clonality was calculated as the square root of Simpson's diversity index across productive rearrangements. TCRdb mirrors the immuneACCESS table, restricted to in-frame sequences. Some clones are absent from its copies; in checked studies, under half trace to an unresolved V gene, and the reason for the others is unknown. Clone size and the V and J calls come from that table; the DNA yielded D and trimming. The sample table holds 240,000 or so clones, of which around 88% were seen once. The ten largest clones capture approximately 13% of the sample.

The collaborating institutions used their own protocols to collect whole blood in K2EDTA tubes. For TCRbeta analysis, collaborators shipped samples as frozen whole blood, isolated PBMCs, or DNA extracted from either of those sample types. Worth noting for this clone: Its binding antigen is unknown. No qualities accompany the bases; no much larger clone lies one base away.

Including cysteine and phenylalanine, the CDR3 has 16 amino acids. Kept here is only the CDR3 DNA, which spans 48 bases and is read in frame from base 1. Compared with germline, V lacks 4 bases and J lacks 4 bases; bases without a gene match: 9. CDR1 and CDR2 are drawn from the germline V gene: SGDLS, YYNGEE. Sequencing used peripheral blood. The chain is assembled from TRBV9 and TRBJ2-3, and 10 junctional nucleotides match TRBD2. This clonotype was obtained from a man of 80 years or more with acute or convalescent COVID-19. The CDR3 here reads CASSSPRLAGADTQYF. The nucleotide sequence reads TGTGCCAGCAGCTCCCCCCGGCTAGCGGGAGCAGATACGCAGTATTTT. The full variable domain, with segments outside the CDR3 supplied by the reference TRBV9 and TRBJ2-3 proteins, appears as DSGVTQTPKHLITATGQRVTLRCSPRSGDLSVYWYQQSLDQGLQFLIQYYNGEERAKGNILERFSAQQFPDLHSELNLSSLELGDSALYFCASSSPRLAGADTQYFGPGTRLTVL.